These 13 T cell receptor beta chains were sequenced from one sample in a study of blood T cell repertoires in COVID-19. Produced via immunoSEQ multiplex PCR; TCRdb's table is partial and in-frame only. The sample lists 300,000 to 400,000 clones, more than 75% occurring once. What was sequenced was PBMCs or T cells enriched from blood (not recorded which). The receptors derive from a woman under 30 who had recovered from COVID-19.

A single count supports this clone. V and J are TRBV19 and TRBJ2-3; the match to TRBD1 covers 8 bases. Unmatched junction bases numbered 7, after V lost 4 bases and J lost 4 bases. Germline CDR1 LNHDA, CDR2 SQIVND (reference sequence). CDR3 length: 15 amino acids. The CDR3, as DNA: TGTGCCAGTAGTACCGGACAGGGTTTCTCAGATACGCAGTATTTT. This encodes CASSTGQGFSDTQYF.

This chain uses TRBV9 with TRBJ1-3; possibly TRBD1 for D (5 bases). The ends were cut back, 4 bases at V and 4 bases at J, with 9 bases in the middle. This CDR3 is 13 amino acids long. Germline V gene sequence: CDR1 SGDLS, CDR2 YYNGEE. The CDR3 spells CASSPWTGNTIYF. The DNA for the CDR3 is TGTGCCAGCAGCCCGTGGACAGGAAACACCATATATTTT.

The gene calls are TRBV19 and TRBJ1-1, with TRBD1 matching 7 bases. This CDR3 comprises 14 residues. Per the germline V gene, CDR1 is LNHDA and CDR2 is SQIVND (reference sequence). The J segment lost 4 bases and the V segment lost 9 bases, leaving 11 bases of the junction unmatched. In DNA form, the CDR3 reads TGTGCCAGCGACAGGGTGGGGGTAGGCACTGAAGCTTTCTTT. It specifies CASDRVGVGTEAFF.

J is TRBJ1-2 and V is TRBV7-8; tentatively, D is TRBD1 (5 bases). Trimming shortened V by 2 bases and J by 3 bases, and 10 bases separated the two germline ends. The CDR3 runs 14 residues. The germline V gene encodes CDR1 SGHVS and CDR2 FQNEAQ. The CDR3 DNA sequence: TGTGCCAGCAGCTTACTTGGGGGGGACTATGGCTACACCTTC. Translation gives CASSLLGGDYGYTF.

The V and J genes are TRBV18 and TRBJ1-1; 10 nucleotides line up with TRBD1. V lost 6 bases and J lost 4; bases outside the gene matches: 8. The V gene's germline CDR1 is KGHSH and CDR2 LQKENI. CDR3 length equals 15 residues. CDR3 protein: CASSGRQGASTEAFF. The CDR3, as DNA: TGTGCCAGCTCCGGAAGACAGGGGGCGAGCACTGAAGCTTTCTTT. The variable domain in full, with the rest retrieved from reference TRBV18 and TRBJ1-1, is NAGVMQNPRHLVRRRGQEARLRCSPMKGHSHVYWYRQLPEEGLKFMVYLQKENIIDESGMPKERFSAEFPKEGPSILRIQQVVRGDSAAYFCASSGRQGASTEAFFGQGTRLTVV.

The chain is built from TRBV4-1 and TRBJ1-5; 9 bases agree with TRBD1. Germline-derived CDR1 and CDR2 are MGHRA and YSYEKL. After removal of 3 bases from V and 4 bases from J, the junction contained 10 bases not matched to a gene. This CDR3 comprises 17 residues. The CDR3 loop reads CASSQPTGGRGNQPQHF. CDR3 bases: TGCGCCAGCAGCCAGCCTACAGGGGGCAGGGGGAATCAGCCCCAGCATTTT.

This clone was observed a few times. This chain connects TRBV12-3 or TRBV12-4 to TRBJ1-5; D is unresolved. This CDR3 has 13 residues. V lost 8 bases and J lost 6, with 14 bases in between. The DNA for the CDR3 is TGTGCCAGCCGCTTTTCCCCCGGTCAGCCCCAGCATTTT. It codes for CASRFSPGQPQHF.

V gene TRBV6-5 combines with J gene TRBJ2-7; TRBD2 matches at 7 bases. This CDR3 is built from 15 residues. Germline trimming cut 2 bases from V and 3 bases from J; bases unmatched to any gene: 7. Germline loops: CDR1 MNHEY, CDR2 SVGAGI. The CDR3 sequence: CASSYVGGNGYEQYF. The DNA of the CDR3 is TGTGCCAGCAGTTACGTCGGGGGGAACGGCTACGAGCAGTACTTC.

V is TRBV28 and J is TRBJ2-3; unclear D gene. The CDR3 extends over 11 amino acids. Trimming took 4 bases from V and 3 from J, leaving 2 bases between them. Germline V CDR1 and CDR2: MDHEN, SYDVKM. Here the CDR3 DNA reads TGTGCCAGCAGTTCAACAGATACGCAGTATTTT. Translation gives CASSSTDTQYF.

This rearrangement joins TRBV9 to TRBJ2-7, with D possibly TRBD1 on 6 matching bases. Germline-derived CDR1 and CDR2 are SGDLS and YYNGEE. Trimming pared 4 bases from V and 2 bases from J, leaving 19 bases between. This CDR3 has 16 residues. As DNA, the CDR3 is TGTGCCAGCAGCCCTCATCCACAGGGAAGCCCCTACGAGCAGTACTTC. Protein product: CASSPHPQGSPYEQYF.

The V gene is TRBV7-9, the J gene TRBJ1-1; the D gene is possibly TRBD1 (5 bases). V gave up 5 bases and J gave up 1 base, with 8 bases separating them. Germline V gene sequence: CDR1 SEHNR, CDR2 FQNEAQ (reference sequence). This CDR3 comprises 13 residues. Here the CDR3 reads CASSPTANTEAFF. The CDR3 nucleotides read TGTGCCAGCAGCCCGACAGCGAACACTGAAGCTTTCTTT.

This clone appeared a few times. V and J are TRBV5-4 and TRBJ2-1; 7 bases fit TRBD1. Per germline, CDR1 SGHNT and CDR2 YYREEE (reference sequence). The CDR3 extends over 13 amino acids. V trimming: 0 bases; J trimming: 15 bases; junction bases outside the gene matches: 9. As DNA, the CDR3 is TGTGCCAGCAGCTTGGGGGACAGCCCCATTCCGTTCTTC. Translated, it gives CASSLGDSPIPFF.

CDR3 region: CAWSRGQGTSTIYF. The DNA for the CDR3 is TGTGCCTGGAGTCGTGGACAGGGGACGAGCACCATATATTTT. This chain joins TRBV30 and TRBJ1-3; 9 bases agree with TRBD1. The J segment lost 9 bases and the V segment lost 2 bases, leaving 8 bases of the junction unmatched. This CDR3 is built from 14 residues. Germline values: CDR1 GTSNPN, CDR2 SVGIG (reference sequence).